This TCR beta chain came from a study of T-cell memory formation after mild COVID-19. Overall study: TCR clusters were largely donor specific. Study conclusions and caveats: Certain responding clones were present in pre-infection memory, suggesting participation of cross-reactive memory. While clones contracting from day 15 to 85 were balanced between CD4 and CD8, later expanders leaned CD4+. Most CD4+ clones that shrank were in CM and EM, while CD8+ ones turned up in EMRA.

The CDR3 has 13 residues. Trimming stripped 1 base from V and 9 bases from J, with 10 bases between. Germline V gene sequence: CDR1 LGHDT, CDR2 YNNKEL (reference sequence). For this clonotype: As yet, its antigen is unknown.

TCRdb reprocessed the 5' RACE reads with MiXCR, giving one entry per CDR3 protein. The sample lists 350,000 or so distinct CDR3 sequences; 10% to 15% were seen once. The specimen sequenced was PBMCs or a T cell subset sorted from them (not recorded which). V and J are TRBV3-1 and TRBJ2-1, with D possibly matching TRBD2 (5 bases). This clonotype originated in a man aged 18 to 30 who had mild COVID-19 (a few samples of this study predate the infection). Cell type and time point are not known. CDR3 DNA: TGTGCCAGCAGCCAAGGAAGGGCGGGTGAGCAGTTCTTC. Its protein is CASSQGRAGEQFF.